Below, 23 T cell receptor beta chains from the same sample are listed, as sequenced in a study of cytomegalovirus exposure and HLA in healthy donors. This table comes from immunoSEQ multiplex PCR, and its TCRdb copy is limited to in-frame clones, with some not included. The data show approximately 210,000 clones, more than 70% seen once. The sample comprised PBMCs. These TCRs come from a young woman in good health and CMV-seronegative.

J is TRBJ2-1 and V is TRBV5-1; a weak D match, TRBD1 (5 bases). V shed 5 bases and J shed 6 bases, with 15 bases lying between them. Per the germline V gene, CDR1 is SGHRS and CDR2 is YFSETQ. The CDR3 covers 14 residues. CDR3: CASRSQGAVNEQFF. The DNA of the CDR3 is TGCGCCAGCAGGTCCCAAGGGGCAGTCAATGAGCAGTTCTTC.

V is TRBV18 and J is TRBJ1-1, with TRBD1 matching 8 bases. Unmatched junction bases numbered 6, after V lost 3 bases and J lost 0 bases. CDR3 length: 16 amino acids. Germline CDR1 and CDR2: KGHSH and LQKENI. The CDR3 coding sequence is TGTGCCAGCTCACCGAGGACAGGGAACATGAACACTGAAGCTTTCTTT. It encodes CASSPRTGNMNTEAFF.

This clone has just a few counts. The chain joins TRBV4-1 to TRBJ1-2; 11 nucleotides match TRBD1. This CDR3 has 16 residues. CDR1 and CDR2 (germline): MGHRA, YSYEKL. Trimming took 4 bases from V and 0 from J; bases not matched to a gene: 4. CDR3 sequence (DNA): TGCGCCAGCAGCCGGGGACAGGGGGTAACTAACTATGGCTACACCTTC. It is translated as CASSRGQGVTNYGYTF.

The rearrangement links TRBV19 to TRBJ1-1; D not resolved. This CDR3 spans 12 amino acids. Germline values: CDR1 LNHDA, CDR2 SQIVND (reference sequence). V was cut by 7 bases and J by 6 bases, with 12 bases left in between. CDR3 region: CASKIERAEAFF. The DNA for the CDR3 is TGTGCCAGTAAAATCGAACGGGCTGAAGCTTTCTTT.

The gene calls are TRBV19 and TRBJ1-2; D is uncertain. With 3 bases removed from V and 6 bases from J, the gap between germline ends came to 11 bases. This CDR3 comprises 13 residues. Looked up from germline, CDR1 is LNHDA and CDR2 is SQIVND (reference sequence). This CDR3 is CASSIQTSNGYTF. The CDR3 coding sequence is TGTGCCAGTAGTATTCAGACATCTAATGGCTACACCTTC. The complete variable domain, with remaining parts taken from reference TRBV19 and TRBJ1-2, reads DGGITQSPKYLFRKEGQNVTLSCEQNLNHDAMYWYRQDPGQGLRLIYYSQIVNDFQKGDIAEGYSVSREKKESFPLTVTSAQKNPTAFYLCASSIQTSNGYTFGSGTRLTVV.

V and J are TRBV10-1 and TRBJ2-5, with D unclear. CDR3 length: 13 amino acids. Germline CDR1 reads WNHNN; CDR2 reads SYGVQD (reference sequence). V dropped 4 bases and J dropped 1 base, with 7 bases sitting between them. The CDR3 DNA follows: TGCGCCAGCAGTGCACAGATCCAAGAGACCCAGTACTTC. Translated: CASSAQIQETQYF.

The chain recombines TRBV7-9 with TRBJ2-3; TRBD2 might be the D (7 bases). Germline V gives CDR1 SEHNR, CDR2 FQNEAQ (reference sequence). The V end was cut by 3 bases, the J end by 4 bases, with 23 bases between. The CDR3 consists of 18 residues. DNA for the CDR3: TGTGCCAGCAGCTTCCGGGGGGCCGGGACTTTGGATTCAGATACGCAGTATTTT. It encodes CASSFRGAGTLDSDTQYF.

The CDR3 loop reads CATSRGLQGSYTEAFF. The CDR3 DNA follows: TGTGCCACCAGCAGAGGACTGCAGGGGAGCTACACTGAAGCTTTCTTT. J is TRBJ1-1 and V is TRBV15; maybe TRBD1 (6 bases). CDR1 is LNHNV and CDR2 is YYDKDF in the germline V gene (reference sequence). The CDR3 consists of 16 residues. V was trimmed by 1 base and J by 3 bases, leaving 15 bases between them.

The chain is built from TRBV18 and TRBJ1-2; 9 nucleotides match TRBD1. The CDR3 has 16 amino acids. The ends lost 5 bases at V and 3 bases at J; junction bases unmatched: 10. Germline CDR1 KGHSH, CDR2 LQKENI. CDR3 residues: CASSSYLTGGDYGYTF. In DNA form, the CDR3 reads TGTGCCAGCTCATCGTACTTGACAGGGGGAGACTATGGCTACACCTTC.

Only one count was recorded for this clone. The chain has TRBV25-1 and TRBJ1-2; the D is unclear. The CDR3 sequence is 12 residues long. Germline assignment: CDR1 MGHDK and CDR2 SYGVNS. Trimming took 6 bases from V and 7 from J, leaving 12 bases between them. CDR3 in amino acids: CASSPPYGGYTF. CDR3 coding DNA: TGTGCCAGCAGCCCCCCCTATGGTGGCTACACCTTC.

This chain connects TRBV7-6 to TRBJ2-7, with 7 bases identical to TRBD1. This CDR3 is 14 amino acids long. From germline, CDR1 is SGHVS and CDR2 FNYEAQ. The V segment lost 5 bases and the J segment 3 bases; nucleotides outside the gene matches: 7. CDR3 in DNA: TGTGCCAGCAGCCGGGGACAGCGGTTCTACGAGCAGTACTTC. Translation gives CASSRGQRFYEQYF.

This clone has a single count. V usage is TRBV5-6 and J usage is TRBJ2-7, with D possibly TRBD2 on 6 matching bases. V shed 5 bases and J shed 2 bases, with 11 bases lying between them. Germline values: CDR1 SGHDT, CDR2 YYEEEE. The CDR3 totals 13 residues. DNA for the CDR3: TGTGCCAGCAGGGGGGAGGATCCCTACGAGCAGTACTTC. Residues: CASRGEDPYEQYF. Full variable domain (remainder filled in from reference TRBV5-6 and TRBJ2-7): DAGVTQSPTHLIKTRGQQVTLRCSPKSGHDTVSWYQQALGQGPQFIFQYYEEEERQRGNFPDRFSGHQFPNYSSELNVNALLLGDSALYLCASRGEDPYEQYFGPGTRLTVT.

The chain joins TRBV5-4 to TRBJ1-1; D unresolved. V shed 2 bases and J shed 0 bases, with 8 bases lying between them. Per the germline V gene, CDR1 is SGHNT and CDR2 is YYREEE (reference sequence). This CDR3 has 14 residues. The CDR3 protein is CASSFLALNTEAFF. CDR3 bases: TGTGCCAGCAGCTTTCTGGCACTGAACACTGAAGCTTTCTTT.

The rearrangement uses TRBV6-4 and TRBJ2-7; possible D gene TRBD2, 5 bases. CDR1 is MRHNA and CDR2 is SNTAGT in the germline V gene. V was shortened by 4 bases and J by 2 bases, with 18 bases between the two germline ends. The CDR3 consists of 16 residues. The CDR3 DNA reads TGTGCCAGCAGTGTAGAAGGACTCAGTACGACCTACGAGCAGTACTTC. Encoded protein: CASSVEGLSTTYEQYF.

The chain employs TRBV11-2 and TRBJ2-2, with 10 bases that match TRBD2. Germline V lookup: CDR1 SGHAT, CDR2 FQNNGV. The CDR3 covers 19 residues. V shed 3 bases, J shed 1 base, and the junction held 11 bases outside the gene matches. CDR3 coding DNA: TGTGCCAGCAGCTTTTGGGGAGGGCGGACTAGCGGGAACACCGGGGAGCTGTTTTTT. Encoded protein: CASSFWGGRTSGNTGELFF. Full variable domain (rest looked up from reference TRBV11-2 and TRBJ2-2): EAGVAQSPRYKIIEKRQSVAFWCNPISGHATLYWYQQILGQGPKLLIQFQNNGVVDDSQLPKDRFSAERLKGVDSTLKIQPAKLEDSAVYLCASSFWGGRTSGNTGELFFGEGSRLTVL.

The chain is built from TRBV6-5 and TRBJ2-7; 11 bases agree with TRBD1. Germline CDR1 reads MNHEY; CDR2 reads SVGAGI. Trimming took 6 bases from V and 7 from J; bases not matched to a gene: 11. The CDR3 length is 15 residues. The CDR3 here is CASRRDRGSGREQYF. DNA for the CDR3: TGTGCCAGCAGGCGGGACAGGGGGTCGGGGAGGGAGCAGTACTTC.

The chain couples TRBV30 to TRBJ2-3; D is ambiguous. The CDR3 consists of 13 residues. Trimming took off 5 bases at V and 0 bases at J, with 9 bases between the two ends. Germline assignment: CDR1 GTSNPN and CDR2 SVGIG (reference sequence). CDR3 nucleotides: TGTGCCTGGGAGAAAGCTAGCACAGATACGCAGTATTTT. Its protein product is CAWEKASTDTQYF.

This chain links TRBV25-1 with TRBJ2-7; D possibly corresponds to TRBD1 (6 bases). V lost 1 base and J lost 4, with 14 bases in between. Germline V gene data show CDR1 as MGHDK and CDR2 as SYGVNS. The CDR3 extends over 15 amino acids. Here the CDR3 reads CASSELGGRGYEQYF. CDR3 nucleotide sequence: TGTGCCAGCAGTGAATTAGGCGGCAGGGGTTACGAGCAGTACTTC.

The genes are TRBV29-1 and TRBJ2-3; 7 bases line up with TRBD2. Germline-derived CDR1 and CDR2 are SQVTM and ANQGSEA. The J segment lost 6 bases and the V segment lost 5 bases, leaving 14 bases of the junction unmatched. This CDR3 region has 15 residues. This CDR3 is CSVSPIAGHRDTQYF. Here the CDR3 DNA reads TGCAGCGTTTCACCAATAGCGGGCCATCGGGATACGCAGTATTTT.

The chain is built from TRBV5-6 and TRBJ1-2; D is uncertain. The ends were cut back, 5 bases at V and 1 base at J, with 12 bases in the middle. This CDR3 is 14 amino acids long. Germline CDR1 and CDR2: SGHDT and YYEEEE. In DNA, the CDR3 is TGTGCCAGCAGTTCTACAGAACTTAACTATGGCTACACCTTC. Its translation: CASSSTELNYGYTF. Drawing the rest from reference TRBV5-6 and TRBJ1-2, the complete variable domain is DAGVTQSPTHLIKTRGQQVTLRCSPKSGHDTVSWYQQALGQGPQFIFQYYEEEERQRGNFPDRFSGHQFPNYSSELNVNALLLGDSALYLCASSSTELNYGYTFGSGTRLTVV.

This clone was seen only once. The chain carries TRBV19 and TRBJ2-3; TRBD1 matches at 7 bases. This CDR3 contains 11 residues. V dropped 10 bases and J dropped 7; count of bases not matched to a gene: 5. Germline loops: CDR1 LNHDA, CDR2 SQIVND (reference sequence). The CDR3 DNA is TGTGCCACCCGGGACAGAAATACGCAGTATTTT. It is translated as CATRDRNTQYF.

CDR3 DNA: TGTGCCATCAGTGAGACGGGACAGAATCAGCCCCAGCATTTT. Its translation is CAISETGQNQPQHF. V and J are TRBV10-3 and TRBJ1-5; 7 bases fit TRBD1. The CDR3 loop spans 14 amino acids. Germline V gene data show CDR1 as ENHRY and CDR2 as SYGVKD. Trimming at V came to 2 bases and at J to 4 bases, leaving 2 bases not matched to a gene.

The chain is built from TRBV27 and TRBJ2-1, with 11 bases aligning to TRBD2. From germline, CDR1 is MNHEY and CDR2 SMNVEV (reference sequence). The CDR3 extends over 14 amino acids. J lost 1 base, V lost 8 bases, and 1 base had no gene match. CDR3 in amino acids: CASASGGSYNEQFF. The CDR3 nucleotides are TGTGCCAGCGCTAGCGGGGGGTCCTACAATGAGCAGTTCTTC.